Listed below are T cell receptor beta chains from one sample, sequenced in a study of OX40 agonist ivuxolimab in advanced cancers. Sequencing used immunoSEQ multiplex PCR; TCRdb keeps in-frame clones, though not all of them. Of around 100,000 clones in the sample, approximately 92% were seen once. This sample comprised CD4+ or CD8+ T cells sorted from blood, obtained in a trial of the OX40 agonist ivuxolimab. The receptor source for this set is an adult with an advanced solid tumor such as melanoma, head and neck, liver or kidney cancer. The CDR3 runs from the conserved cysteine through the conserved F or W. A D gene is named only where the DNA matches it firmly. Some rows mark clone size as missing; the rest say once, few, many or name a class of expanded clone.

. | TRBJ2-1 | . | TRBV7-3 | TGTGCCAGCAGCTTAACGGTCGATAGCGGCTACAATGAGCAGTTCTTC | CASSLTVDSGYNEQFF
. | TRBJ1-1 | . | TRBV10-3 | TGTGCCATCAGGGGGGTACAGGGAACTGAAGCTTTCTTT | CAIRGVQGTEAFF
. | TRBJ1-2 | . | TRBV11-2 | TGTGCCAGCAGCCCTGCTGAGTGGGGTGGCTACACCTTC | CASSPAEWGGYTF
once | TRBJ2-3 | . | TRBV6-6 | TGTGCCAGCAGAGGCCGGGCAGATACGCAGTATTTT | CASRGRADTQYF
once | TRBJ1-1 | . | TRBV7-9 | TGTGCCAGCAGCCCCCAACCCCGTTGGGGGGGAAGGGACACTGAAGCTTTCTTT | CASSPQPRWGGRDTEAFF
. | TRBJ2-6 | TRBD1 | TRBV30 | TGTGCCTGGACGGGACAGGGTGGTCCTGGGGCCAACGTCCTGACTTTC | CAWTGQGGPGANVLTF
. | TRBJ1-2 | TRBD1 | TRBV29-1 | TGCAGCGTTGGAGTACCGGGACAGGTACTGGCTGGCTACACCTTC | CSVGVPGQVLAGYTF
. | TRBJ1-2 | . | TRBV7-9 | TGTGCCAGCAGCTTAGATTTGGGTTTGGTGGGCTACACCTTC | CASSLDLGLVGYTF
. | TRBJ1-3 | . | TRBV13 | TGTGCCAGCAGCTTATACGGCTCTGGAAACACCATATATTTT | CASSLYGSGNTIYF
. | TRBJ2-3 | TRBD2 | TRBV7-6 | TGTGCCAGCAGCCAGCGGGAGTACTGGACAGATACGCAGTATTTT | CASSQREYWTDTQYF
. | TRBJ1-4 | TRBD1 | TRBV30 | TGTGCCTGGAGTAGCCGGGACAGGCCTGAAAAACTGTTTTTT | CAWSSRDRPEKLFF